This T cell receptor beta chain derives from a study of patients and donors after allogeneic stem cell transplantation. This clonotype was picked up a small number of times. The CDR3 runs to 15 residues. Trimming took 6 bases from V and 6 from J; bases not matched to a gene: 6. Germline loops: CDR1 SGHAT, CDR2 FQNNGV. Using its own MiXCR run on the RT-PCR reads, TCRdb lists one record per CDR3 protein. This table has some 230,000 distinct CDR3 sequences, 13% to 15% appearing once. The chain carries TRBV11-2 and TRBJ2-1, with TRBD2 matching over 12 bases. What was sequenced was blood, either unsorted or a sorted T cell fraction (not recorded which). This TCR was recovered from a human donor who was either an allogeneic HSCT recipient or a stem cell or donor lymphocyte infusion donor (not recorded which). It is not recorded whose cells these are; they may come from a transplant donor. CDR3 protein: CASRPTSGRTNEQFF. The CDR3 DNA follows: TGTGCCAGCAGACCTACTAGCGGGAGGACCAATGAGCAGTTCTTC.